This T cell receptor beta chain was observed in a study of T cell changes during pregnancy in multiple sclerosis (dated by TCRdb to 2018 to 2020). About the investigation overall: The study examined how the T cell repertoire changed over the course of pregnancy in women with multiple sclerosis.

Library generation was performed with the immunoSEQ multiplex PCR assay. The source is immuneACCESS, and TCRdb retained only in-frame sequences with V and J called. Part of the clones is not carried over; for the studies checked, unresolved V genes explain less than half of this, and the remainder is unexplained. This sample lists some 61,000 clones; around 90% were detected once. Together, the top ten hold over 0.65% of the sample. As for this clone: Its antigen specificity is not known. No base-level quality is on record; no much larger clone is a single base apart.

Sequenced material: peripheral blood, taken in the second trimester of pregnancy. The TCR was taken from a female donor with multiple sclerosis, enrolled in a pregnancy study.

The CDR3 here reads CSVEFTGVRNYGYTF. The DNA sequence reads TGCAGCGTTGAGTTCACAGGGGTGAGGAACTATGGCTACACCTTC. The chain uses TRBV29-1 and TRBJ1-2; TRBD1 fits 7 bases in the junction. V loses 3 bases at its end and J loses 2 bases; junction bases beyond the gene matches: 9. There are 15 amino acids in the CDR3, from cysteine to phenylalanine inclusive. Only the CDR3 portion is preserved as DNA: 45 bases, with reading frame beginning at the first base. From the germline V gene, CDR1 is SQVTM and CDR2 is ANQGSEA.